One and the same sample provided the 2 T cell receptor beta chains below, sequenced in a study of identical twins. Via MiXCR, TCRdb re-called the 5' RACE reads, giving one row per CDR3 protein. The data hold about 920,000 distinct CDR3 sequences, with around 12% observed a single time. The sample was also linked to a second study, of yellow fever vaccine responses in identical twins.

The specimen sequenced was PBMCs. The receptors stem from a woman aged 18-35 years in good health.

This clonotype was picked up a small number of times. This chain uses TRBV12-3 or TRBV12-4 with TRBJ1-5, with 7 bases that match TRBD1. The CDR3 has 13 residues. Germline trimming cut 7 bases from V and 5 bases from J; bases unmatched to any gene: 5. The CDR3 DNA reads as TGTGCCAGCACCACAGACAGGGATCAGCCCCAGCATTTT. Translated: CASTTDRDQPQHF.

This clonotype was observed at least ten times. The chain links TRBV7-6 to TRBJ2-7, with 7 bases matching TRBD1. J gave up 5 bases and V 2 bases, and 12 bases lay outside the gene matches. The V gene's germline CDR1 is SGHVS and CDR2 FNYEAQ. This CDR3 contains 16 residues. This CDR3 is CASSLPPRQGPHEQYV. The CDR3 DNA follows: TGTGCCAGCAGCTTACCGCCCCGACAGGGACCCCACGAGCAGTACGTC.